The next 8 T cell receptor beta chains were all read from a single sample in a study of molecular identifiers for immune sequencing clone quantification. TCRdb itself ran the PCR reads through MiXCR, one entry per CDR3 protein. The top ten hold 0.7% to 0.9% of the sample, which has approximately 550,000 distinct CDR3 sequences, around 23% seen once. Sequences were obtained from naive CD8+ T cells from blood, with Jurkat cell RNA spiked in. Subset defined: FACS-sorted CD8+CD4-CCR7+CD45RA+ naive T cells. The receptor source for this set is a human donor in good health. Some libraries in this study had Jurkat cell RNA spiked in.

There are a few counts of this clonotype. A clone one base away is much larger, so this may be a read error. The CDR3 is CSFYVTGATEAFF. In DNA form, the CDR3 reads TGCAGCTTTTACGTGACAGGGGCCACTGAAGCTTTCTTT. The chain employs TRBV29-1 and TRBJ1-1; 8 bases agree with TRBD1. The CDR3 is 13 residues long. V lost 8 bases, J lost 4 bases, and 9 bases stayed unmatched. Germline V gives CDR1 SQVTM, CDR2 ANQGSEA. Full variable domain (remainder filled in from reference TRBV29-1 and TRBJ1-1): SAVISQKPSRDICQRGTSLTIQCQVDSQVTMMFWYRQQPGQSLTLIATANQGSEATYESGFVIDKFPISRPNLTFSTLTVSNMSPEDSSIYLCSFYVTGATEAFFGQGTRLTVV.

This clonotype showed up just a few times. This rearrangement joins TRBV4-1 to TRBJ2-1, with 7 nucleotides matching TRBD1. This CDR3 comprises 12 residues. V trimming: 1 base; J trimming: 13 bases; junction bases outside the gene matches: 4. CDR1 is MGHRA and CDR2 is YSYEKL in the germline V gene. CDR3 residues: CASSQGDRVQFF. The CDR3 DNA reads as TGCGCCAGCAGCCAAGGAGACAGGGTACAGTTCTTC.

For this clonotype: This could be a read error, since a much larger clone is one nucleotide away. The V call is TRBV27, the J call TRBJ2-2; no firm D call. The CDR3 contains 14 residues. Germline assignment: CDR1 MNHEY and CDR2 SMNVEV (reference sequence). CDR3 region: CVSSLGTNTGELFF. The DNA of the CDR3 is TGTGTCAGCAGTCTGGGTACGAACACCGGGGAGCTGTTTTTT.

This clonotype was detected ten times or more. This chain joins TRBV7-9 and TRBJ1-1, with TRBD1 matching over 8 bases. The CDR3 totals 15 residues. The germline V gene has CDR1 SEHNR and CDR2 FQNEAQ (reference sequence). With 3 bases clipped from V and 11 bases from J, the junction kept 14 bases outside the gene matches. CDR3 in DNA: TGTGCCAGCAGCTTGGCCCAGGGGGCTCGTCGGGAGGCTTTCTTT. Amino acid sequence: CASSLAQGARREAFF.

J is TRBJ2-5 and V is TRBV20-1, with D possibly being TRBD1 (6 bases). There are 15 residues in the CDR3. Trimming removed 5 bases at V and 4 bases at J, with 20 bases between. The germline CDR1 and CDR2 sequences are DFQATT and SNEGSKA (reference sequence). The CDR3 DNA reads as TGCAGTGCTCCACGAATAGAAGAAGGGGGAGAGACCCAGTACTTC. Its protein product is CSAPRIEEGGETQYF.

This clonotype was seen only a few times. The V and J genes are TRBV14 and TRBJ2-3; D possibly uses TRBD1 or TRBD2 (5 bases each). This CDR3 has 16 residues. Trimming pared 4 bases from V and 2 bases from J, leaving 16 bases between. Germline values: CDR1 SGHDN, CDR2 FVKESK. CDR3 region: CASSPEWGPATDTQYF. The CDR3 nucleotides read TGTGCCAGCAGCCCCGAGTGGGGACCTGCCACAGATACGCAGTATTTT.

The chain combines TRBV6-5 with TRBJ2-7, with D possibly TRBD1 on 5 matching bases. CDR1 and CDR2 (germline): MNHEY, SVGAGI. This CDR3 is built from 15 residues. V lost 0 bases and J lost 0, with 9 bases in between. The CDR3 spells CASSYSGAPSYEQYF. Written as DNA, the CDR3 is TGTGCCAGCAGTTACTCAGGGGCACCCTCCTACGAGCAGTACTTC.

In its sample, this clonotype was seen a few times. The chain links TRBV4-3 to TRBJ2-7; either TRBD1 or TRBD2 may fit D (5 bases each). V lost 1 base and J lost 0, with 10 bases in between. Looked up from germline, CDR1 is LGHNA and CDR2 is YSLEER. The CDR3 runs 15 residues. The CDR3 protein is CASSQGIGTSYEQYF. The CDR3 DNA is TGCGCCAGCAGCCAAGGAATCGGGACCTCCTACGAGCAGTACTTC.